This T cell receptor (delta chain) was found in a study of γδ T cells in repeated Plasmodium falciparum infection. TRG and TRD sequences were obtained from every sorted gammadelta sample. TCRdb called clones from the multiplex PCR reads again using CATT. The sample consists of 45,000 to 60,000 delta-chain clones, 1.5% to 2% of them appearing once. This clone occurred many times. The CDR3 length is 17 residues. J was trimmed by 0 bases and V by 1 base; bases with no gene match: 10. Per germline, CDR1 GEAIGNYY and CDR2 EKD. Gammadelta T cells were flow-sorted from PBMC into Vgamma9/Vdelta2+ and Vdelta2-negative populations for bulk analysis.

Sequencing was carried out using gamma-delta T cells from blood. The clonotype was recovered from a pool of human donors (malaria-infected and uninfected, not separated). The chain has TRDV2 and TRDJ1; 7 nucleotides match TRDD3. The J gene, missing from TCRdb, was assigned here through DNA to germline matching. The CDR3 DNA is TGTGCCTGTGACACTCTGCAGGGGGATGCGTACACCGATAAACTCATCTTT. Protein product: CACDTLQGDAYTDKLIF.